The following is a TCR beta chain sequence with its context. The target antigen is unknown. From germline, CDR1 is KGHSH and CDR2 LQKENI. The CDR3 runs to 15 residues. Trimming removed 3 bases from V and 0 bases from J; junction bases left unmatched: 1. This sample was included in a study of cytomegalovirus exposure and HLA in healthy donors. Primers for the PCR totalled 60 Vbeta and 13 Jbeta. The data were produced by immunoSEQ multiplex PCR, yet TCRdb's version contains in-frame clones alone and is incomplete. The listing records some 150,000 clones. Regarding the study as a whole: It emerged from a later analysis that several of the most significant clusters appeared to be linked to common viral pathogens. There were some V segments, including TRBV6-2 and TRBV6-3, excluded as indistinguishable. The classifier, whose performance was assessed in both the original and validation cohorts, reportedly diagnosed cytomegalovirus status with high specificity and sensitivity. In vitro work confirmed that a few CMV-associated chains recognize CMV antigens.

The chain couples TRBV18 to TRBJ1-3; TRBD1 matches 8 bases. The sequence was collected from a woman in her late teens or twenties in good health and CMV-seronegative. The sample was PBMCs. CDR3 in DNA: TGTGCCAGCTCACCGACAGGGGACTCTGGAAACACCATATATTTT. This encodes CASSPTGDSGNTIYF.